These T cell receptor beta chains were read from a single sample in a study of response to subunit inactivated influenza vaccine. One entry per CDR3 protein results from TCRdb running MiXCR on the RT-PCR reads. Here the sample spans just over 300,000 distinct CDR3 sequences, approximately 23% being singletons. This material consisted of PBMCs from blood, taken roughly 20 months after vaccination. The receptors stem from a man aged 50 to 75 who received an inactivated influenza vaccine. Both conserved end residues are part of each CDR3. D genes are given only for firm matches. Only some rows state a clone size, as once, few, many or a class for expanded clones.

cdr3_nt cdr3_aa v_call clone_size d_call j_call
TGTGCCAGCAGTTACAGGGGACGGACCTATAATTCACCCCTCCACTTT CASSYRGRTYNSPLHF TRBV6-2/TRBV6-3 - - TRBJ1-6
TGTGCCAGCAGCTCGCGGCAACCGGGACAGGGGGGCTATGGCTACACCTTC CASSSRQPGQGGYGYTF TRBV7-9 few TRBD1 TRBJ1-2
TGCAGCGTTGGGTACAATGAGCGGTTCTTC CSVGYNERFF TRBV29-1 once - TRBJ2-1
TGCGCCAGCAGTGAAAGGGGTTTACCGATGAACACTGAAGCTTTCTTT CASSERGLPMNTEAFF TRBV10-2 few - TRBJ1-1
TGTGCCAGCAGCCTTATGGGGGTTAGGGTGATCACCGGGGAGCTGTTTTTT CASSLMGVRVITGELFF TRBV7-8 - - TRBJ2-2
TGTGCCAGCAGTTACTCGACAGGTCCCTACGAGCAGTACTTC CASSYSTGPYEQYF TRBV6-6 few - TRBJ2-7
TGTGCCAGCAGGAAACAAGCAACTAATGAAAAACTGTTTTTT CASRKQATNEKLFF TRBV2 many - TRBJ1-4
TGCAGTGCTAGATCGGGGCCAGTGGATAATTCACCCCTCCACTTT CSARSGPVDNSPLHF TRBV20-1 few - TRBJ1-6
TGCAGTGCTAGAGATGATGGACAGAGCTCCTACAATGAGCAGTTCTTC CSARDDGQSSYNEQFF TRBV20-1 once - TRBJ2-1
TGTGCCAGCAGTGGGACAGGCCCCGCTAACTATGGCTACACCTTC CASSGTGPANYGYTF TRBV6-1 - TRBD1 TRBJ1-2
TGCGCCAGCAGCCAAGCTGTAGAAGGACTTTATGGCTACACCTTC CASSQAVEGLYGYTF TRBV4-3 few - TRBJ1-2
TGTGCCAGCAGTTTATCGGCGACAGGTAGTAGCAATCAGCCCCAGCATTTT CASSLSATGSSNQPQHF TRBV27 many - TRBJ1-5
TGTGCCGCTCAGAGAGGGGTCGCTGAAGCTTTCTTT CAAQRGVAEAFF TRBV12-3/TRBV12-4 few - TRBJ1-1
TGTGCCAGCAGCCCCCAGGGGGACACCGGGGAGCTGTTTTTT CASSPQGDTGELFF TRBV7-2 - TRBD1 TRBJ2-2
TGTGCCAGCAGTTTAAATAATCCCCTAACTGAAGCTTTCTTT CASSLNNPLTEAFF TRBV12-3/TRBV12-4 many - TRBJ1-1
TGTGCCAGCAGCTTAGAGCAGGGCCCGGGCTCCTATAATTCACCCCTCCACTTT CASSLEQGPGSYNSPLHF TRBV7-9 medium-sized - TRBJ1-6
TGTGCCAGCAGAACAGGGGGCAATCAGCCCCAGCATTTT CASRTGGNQPQHF TRBV12-3/TRBV12-4 many TRBD1 TRBJ1-5
TGTGCCAGCAGTCACCATAGCGGGAGGTCGGCAAATACGCAGTATTTT CASSHHSGRSANTQYF TRBV7-3 few TRBD2 TRBJ2-3
TGCGCCAGCAGCCACCCCGGGACTGGGAATTCACCCCTCCACTTT CASSHPGTGNSPLHF TRBV4-3 many - TRBJ1-6
TGTGCCAGCAGTCGCTCCATCGGGACAGCCACGCATTTT CASSRSIGTATHF TRBV6-1 - TRBD1 TRBJ1-5